Listed below are T cell receptor beta chains from one sample, sequenced in a study of T cell changes during pregnancy in multiple sclerosis. The assay was immunoSEQ multiplex PCR, and TCRdb's table has in-frame clones only and misses some. The data hold some 77,000 clones, with around nine tenths observed a single time. Sequences were derived from peripheral blood, sampled in the second trimester of pregnancy. All receptors derive from a female donor in good health, enrolled as a control in a pregnancy study. Each CDR3 is given without its conserved first and last residue. The order of the fields is V gene, J gene, CDR3 protein.

TRBV5-4	TRBJ2-5	ASSLEGLAGKETQY
TRBV5-1	TRBJ1-1	ASRWGRGSTEAF
TRBV7-8	TRBJ2-5	ASSLVRVQETQY
TRBV9	TRBJ1-1	ASGPGGRKGNTEAF
TRBV5-5	TRBJ2-1	ASSFHPVDEQF
TRBV4-3	TRBJ1-4	ASSQDLLANEKLF
TRBV29-1	TRBJ2-2	SVPDLTNTGELF
TRBV7-2	TRBJ2-7	ASSLGPTTTYEQY
TRBV6-1	TRBJ2-4	ASSEVTGGRNIQY
TRBV6-6	TRBJ1-5	ASSYSVGGRQPQH
TRBV7-6	TRBJ1-5	ASSQGTSDQPQH
TRBV2	TRBJ1-6	ASRVQWGGHSPLH
TRBV28	TRBJ1-6	ASSQGNSPLH
TRBV19	TRBJ1-3	ASSLTGGNTIY
TRBV19	TRBJ2-1	ASKDFSANSYNEQF
TRBV5-1	TRBJ2-5	ASSLYGRQGQETQY
TRBV27	TRBJ1-3	ASSLTGAGNTIY
TRBV7-2	TRBJ1-3	ASSFTHSGNTIY
TRBV5-4	TRBJ2-7	ASSSGQSYLSYEQY
TRBV18	TRBJ2-5	ASSPQWSDQETQY
TRBV13	TRBJ1-2	ASTPRSQVYGYT
TRBV18	TRBJ2-7	ASSPPSGVGEQY
TRBV4-1	TRBJ1-2	ASSPQRGGNYGYT
TRBV7-2	TRBJ1-2	ASSSGLPGTYGYT
TRBV14	TRBJ2-7	ASSFGRKPLDEQY
TRBV7-9	TRBJ2-5	ASSPGASGGQETQY
TRBV4-3	TRBJ1-2	ASSRLGADGYT
TRBV30	TRBJ2-1	AWSVFRGGNNEQF
TRBV5-1	TRBJ1-1	ASSLGYRENTEAF
TRBV6-5	TRBJ1-2	ASSPTTTNYGYT
TRBV5-4	TRBJ2-3	ASRRADTQY
TRBV9	TRBJ2-1	ASSVVYYASYNEQF
TRBV4-3	TRBJ1-3	ASSQVGHVGNTIY
TRBV15	TRBJ2-1	ATSRDLAGGHKQF
TRBV11-2	TRBJ2-1	ASSAATTSSSNEQF
TRBV15	TRBJ1-1	ATREQGITEAF
TRBV6-5	TRBJ1-5	ASRAGQFNQPQH
TRBV7-2	TRBJ1-2	ASSYDFGLVNYGYT
TRBV2	TRBJ2-5	ASSDSTSGGQDQETQY
TRBV2	TRBJ2-1	ASSVLAGAEQF
TRBV4-3	TRBJ2-7	ASSQFPRGIYEQY
TRBV18	TRBJ2-7	ASSPPDTTYEQY
TRBV4-2	TRBJ2-1	ASSQDWPNEQF
TRBV5-6	TRBJ2-7	ASSLGHPYEQY
TRBV27	TRBJ1-2	ASSLSDSYGYT
TRBV10-1	TRBJ1-1	ASSEPGRRGGTEAF
TRBV2	TRBJ2-7	ASSVDRAFYEQY
TRBV4-3	TRBJ1-2	ASSQGVRQQYT
TRBV13	TRBJ1-2	ASSSGTGRFGYT
TRBV11-2	TRBJ2-7	ASSLTRTGRYEQY
TRBV5-1	TRBJ2-7	ASSLDPGTVTYEQY
TRBV2	TRBJ2-1	ASRVGGGKNEQF
TRBV28	TRBJ1-3	ASSGTGENTIY
TRBV19	TRBJ1-2	ASSSAGDGYT
TRBV5-6	TRBJ1-2	ASSLGGSGYT